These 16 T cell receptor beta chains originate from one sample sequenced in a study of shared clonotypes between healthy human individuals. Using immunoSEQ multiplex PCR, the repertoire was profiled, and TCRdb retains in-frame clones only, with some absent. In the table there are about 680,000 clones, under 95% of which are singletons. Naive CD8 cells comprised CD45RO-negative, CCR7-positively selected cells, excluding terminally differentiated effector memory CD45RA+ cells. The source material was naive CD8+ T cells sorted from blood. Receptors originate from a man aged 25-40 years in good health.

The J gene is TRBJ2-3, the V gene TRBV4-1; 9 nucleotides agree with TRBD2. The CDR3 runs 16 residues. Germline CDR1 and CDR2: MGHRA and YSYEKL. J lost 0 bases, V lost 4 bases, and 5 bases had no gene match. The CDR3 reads CASSREAGGSTDTQYF. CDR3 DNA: TGCGCCAGCAGCCGAGAAGCGGGAGGCAGCACAGATACGCAGTATTTT.

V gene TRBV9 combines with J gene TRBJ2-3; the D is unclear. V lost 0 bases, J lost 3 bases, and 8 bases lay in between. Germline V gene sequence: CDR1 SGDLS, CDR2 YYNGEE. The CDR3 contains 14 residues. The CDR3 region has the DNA TGTGCCAGCAGCGTAGAATGGGATACAGATACGCAGTATTTT. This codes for CASSVEWDTDTQYF. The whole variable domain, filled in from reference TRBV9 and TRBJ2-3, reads DSGVTQTPKHLITATGQRVTLRCSPRSGDLSVYWYQQSLDQGLQFLIQYYNGEERAKGNILERFSAQQFPDLHSELNLSSLELGDSALYFCASSVEWDTDTQYFGPGTRLTVL.

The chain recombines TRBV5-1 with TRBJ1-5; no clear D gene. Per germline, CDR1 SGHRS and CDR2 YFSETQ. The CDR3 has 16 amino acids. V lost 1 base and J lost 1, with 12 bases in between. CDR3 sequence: CASSLSGEESNQPQHF. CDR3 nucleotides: TGCGCCAGCAGCTTGAGCGGGGAGGAAAGCAATCAGCCCCAGCATTTT. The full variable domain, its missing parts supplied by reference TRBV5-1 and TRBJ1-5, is KAGVTQTPRYLIKTRGQQVTLSCSPISGHRSVSWYQQTPGQGLQFLFEYFSETQRNKGNFPGRFSGRQFSNSRSEMNVSTLELGDSALYLCASSLSGEESNQPQHFGDGTRLSIL.

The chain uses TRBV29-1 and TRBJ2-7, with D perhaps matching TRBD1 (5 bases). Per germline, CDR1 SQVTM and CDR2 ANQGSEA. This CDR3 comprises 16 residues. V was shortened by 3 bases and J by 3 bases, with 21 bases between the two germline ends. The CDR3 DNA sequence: TGCAGCGTTGAGGGCCCCACTACCCTCCAGGGCTACGAGCAGTACTTC. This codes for CSVEGPTTLQGYEQYF.

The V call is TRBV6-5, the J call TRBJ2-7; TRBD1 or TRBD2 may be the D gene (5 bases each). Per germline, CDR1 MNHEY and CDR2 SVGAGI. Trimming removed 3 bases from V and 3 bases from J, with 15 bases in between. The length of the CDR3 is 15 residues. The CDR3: CASSYRGATFYEQYF. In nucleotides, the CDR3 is TGTGCCAGCAGTTATAGAGGGGCAACTTTCTACGAGCAGTACTTC.

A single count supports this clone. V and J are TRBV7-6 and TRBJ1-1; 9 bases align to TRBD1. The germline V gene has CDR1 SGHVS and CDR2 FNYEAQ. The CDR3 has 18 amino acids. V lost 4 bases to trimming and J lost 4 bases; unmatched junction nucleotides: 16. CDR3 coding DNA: TGTGCCAGCAGCTCATTTAACAGGGGGCGATTGGTGATCACTGAAGCTTTCTTT. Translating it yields CASSSFNRGRLVITEAFF.

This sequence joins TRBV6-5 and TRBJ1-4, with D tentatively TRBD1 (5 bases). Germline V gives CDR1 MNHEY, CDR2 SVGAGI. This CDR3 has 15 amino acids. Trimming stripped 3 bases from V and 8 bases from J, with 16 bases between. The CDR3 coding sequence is TGTGCCAGCAGTTATGACGGAGGGGTGGGGGAAAAACTGTTTTTT. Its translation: CASSYDGGVGEKLFF.

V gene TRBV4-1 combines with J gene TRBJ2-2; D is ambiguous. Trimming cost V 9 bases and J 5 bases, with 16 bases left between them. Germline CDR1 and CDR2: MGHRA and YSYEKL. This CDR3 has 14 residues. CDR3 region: CASMDGARTGELFF. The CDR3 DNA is TGCGCCAGTATGGACGGAGCTCGAACCGGGGAGCTGTTTTTT.

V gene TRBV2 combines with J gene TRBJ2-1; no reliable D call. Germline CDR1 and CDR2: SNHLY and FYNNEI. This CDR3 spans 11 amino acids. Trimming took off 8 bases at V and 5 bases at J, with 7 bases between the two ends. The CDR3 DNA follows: TGTGCCAGCGGGCAGAACAATGAGCAGTTCTTC. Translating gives CASGQNNEQFF.

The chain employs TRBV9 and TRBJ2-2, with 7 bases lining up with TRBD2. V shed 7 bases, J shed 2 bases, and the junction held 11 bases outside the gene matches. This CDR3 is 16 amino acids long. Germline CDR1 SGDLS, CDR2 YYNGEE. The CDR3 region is CASPHVAGVNTGELFF. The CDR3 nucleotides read TGTGCCAGCCCCCACGTTGCGGGAGTTAACACCGGGGAGCTGTTTTTT.

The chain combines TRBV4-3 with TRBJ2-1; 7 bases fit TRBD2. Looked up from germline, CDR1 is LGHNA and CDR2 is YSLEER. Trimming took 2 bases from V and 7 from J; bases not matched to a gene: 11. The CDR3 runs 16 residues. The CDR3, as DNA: TGCGCCAGCAGCCAAATCTGGGCTAGCGGAGGGAATGAGCAGTTCTTC. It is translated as CASSQIWASGGNEQFF.

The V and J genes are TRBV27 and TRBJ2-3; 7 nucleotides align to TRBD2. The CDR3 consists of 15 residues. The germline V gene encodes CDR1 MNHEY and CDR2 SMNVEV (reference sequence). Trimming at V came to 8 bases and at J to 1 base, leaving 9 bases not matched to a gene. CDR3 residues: CASAWGGIGTDTQYF. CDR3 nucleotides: TGTGCCAGCGCCTGGGGGGGGATTGGCACAGATACGCAGTATTTT.

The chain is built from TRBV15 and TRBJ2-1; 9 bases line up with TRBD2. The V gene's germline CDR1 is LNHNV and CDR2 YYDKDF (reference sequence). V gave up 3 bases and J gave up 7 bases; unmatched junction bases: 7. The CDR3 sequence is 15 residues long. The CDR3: CATSSPSSGVNEQFF. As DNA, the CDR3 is TGTGCCACCAGCAGTCCGTCTAGCGGGGTGAATGAGCAGTTCTTC.

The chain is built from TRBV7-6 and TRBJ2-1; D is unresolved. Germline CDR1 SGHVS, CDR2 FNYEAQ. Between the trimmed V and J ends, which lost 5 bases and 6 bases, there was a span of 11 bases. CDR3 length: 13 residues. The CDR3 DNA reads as TGTGCCAGCAGCCCCCGGGTGGGCAATGAGCAGTTCTTC. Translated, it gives CASSPRVGNEQFF. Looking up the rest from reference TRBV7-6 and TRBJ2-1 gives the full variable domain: GAGVSQSPRYKVTKRGQDVALRCDPISGHVSLYWYRQALGQGPEFLTYFNYEAQQDKSGLPNDRFSAERPEGSISTLTIQRTEQRDSAMYRCASSPRVGNEQFFGPGTRLTVL.

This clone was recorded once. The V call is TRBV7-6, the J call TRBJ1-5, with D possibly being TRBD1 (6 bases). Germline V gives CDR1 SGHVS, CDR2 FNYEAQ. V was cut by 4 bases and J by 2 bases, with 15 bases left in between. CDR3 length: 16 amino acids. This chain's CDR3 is CASSSDRMFGNQPQHF. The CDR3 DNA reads TGTGCCAGCAGCTCTGACAGGATGTTTGGCAATCAGCCCCAGCATTTT.

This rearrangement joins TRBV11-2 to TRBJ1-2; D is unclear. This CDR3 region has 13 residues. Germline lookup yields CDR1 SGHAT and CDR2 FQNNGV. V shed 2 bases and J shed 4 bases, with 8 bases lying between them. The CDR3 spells CASSLSSGYGYTF. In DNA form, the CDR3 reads TGTGCCAGCAGCTTAAGTTCCGGCTATGGCTACACCTTC.